This record covers a single T cell receptor beta chain. This specimen comes from a study of T-cell memory formation after mild COVID-19. Germline CDR1 LGHNA, CDR2 YNFKEQ. V shed 4 bases and J 4 bases; nucleotides not matched to a gene: 2. The CDR3 loop spans 14 amino acids. Via MiXCR, TCRdb re-called the 5' RACE reads, giving one row per CDR3 protein. The sample holds around 110,000 distinct CDR3 sequences; about a sixth are singletons and the top ten take 28%. This rearrangement joins TRBV4-2 to TRBJ2-5, with 11 bases lining up with TRBD1. The sample was PBMCs or a T cell subset sorted from them (not recorded which). The TCR comes from an adult woman who had mild COVID-19 (a few samples of this study predate the infection). Cell type and time point are not known. CDR3 protein: CASSRGTGGETQYF. CDR3 DNA: TGTGCCAGCAGCCGCGGGACAGGGGGAGAGACCCAGTACTTC.